The 16 T cell receptor beta chains reported below all come from one sample, sequenced in a study of CD8 T cells in Susac syndrome. Random hexamers served to reverse transcribe roughly 0.45 to 1 ug RNA. Via MiXCR, TCRdb re-called the immunoSEQ multiplex PCR reads, giving one row per CDR3 protein. The table lists fewer than 200,000 distinct CDR3 sequences, approximately 95% of them singletons. Sequencing was performed on CD4+ T cells from PBMCs. All receptors derive from a human donor in good health.

This sequence joins TRBV20-1 and TRBJ1-5; the D gene is possibly TRBD1 (5 bases). The CDR3 sequence is 13 residues long. In germline, CDR1 is DFQATT, CDR2 SNEGSKA (reference sequence). Trimming took 6 bases from V and 0 from J, leaving 9 bases between them. CDR3 DNA: TGCAGTGCCAGACAGTTTAGCAATCAGCCCCAGCATTTT. Protein sequence: CSARQFSNQPQHF.

The rearrangement joins TRBV29-1 to TRBJ2-6; 10 bases align to TRBD1. Germline V gene sequence: CDR1 SQVTM, CDR2 ANQGSEA. With 4 bases clipped from V and 4 bases from J, the junction kept 10 bases outside the gene matches. This CDR3 contains 17 residues. The DNA of the CDR3 is TGCAGCGTTGTAAGGCTCGGACAGGGGGGAGGGGCCAACGTCCTGACTTTC. Encoded protein: CSVVRLGQGGGANVLTF.

The chain employs TRBV7-3 and TRBJ2-1, with a possible D match to TRBD1 (6 bases). Germline-derived CDR1 and CDR2 are SGHTA and FQGTGA. This CDR3 comprises 17 residues. Trimming shortened V by 1 base and J by 5 bases, and 18 bases separated the two germline ends. CDR3 sequence reads: CASSLIGTRGYHNEQFF. DNA of the CDR3: TGTGCCAGCAGCTTAATTGGGACCAGGGGCTATCACAATGAGCAGTTCTTC.

V usage is TRBV11-2 and J usage is TRBJ2-1; 7 nucleotides line up with TRBD2. V shed 7 bases, J shed 9 bases, and the junction held 15 bases outside the gene matches. The CDR3 runs 15 residues. Germline CDR1 SGHAT, CDR2 FQNNGV. This CDR3 reads CASTGGAGGNGEQFF. CDR3 nucleotide sequence: TGTGCCAGCACGGGGGGAGCTGGCGGGAACGGTGAGCAGTTCTTC.

The chain combines TRBV7-9 with TRBJ2-1; D not resolved. Germline assignment: CDR1 SEHNR and CDR2 FQNEAQ (reference sequence). With 6 bases removed from V and 7 bases from J, the gap between germline ends came to 4 bases. This CDR3 has 10 residues. The CDR3 DNA reads as TGTGCCAGCAGGGGTAATGAGCAGTTCTTC. Protein: CASRGNEQFF.

The chain uses TRBV4-3 and TRBJ2-7; no definite D call. This CDR3 is built from 13 residues. The V gene lost 0 bases and the J gene lost 3 bases, with 6 bases spanning the gap. Germline lookup yields CDR1 LGHNA and CDR2 YSLEER. CDR3: CASSQDLGYEQYF. Written as DNA, the CDR3 is TGCGCCAGCAGCCAAGATCTGGGCTACGAGCAGTACTTC.

This chain joins TRBV20-1 and TRBJ1-3; TRBD1 is a possible D gene (5 bases). CDR3 length: 16 residues. The germline V gene has CDR1 DFQATT and CDR2 SNEGSKA (reference sequence). Trimming took 2 bases from V and 0 from J, leaving 14 bases between them. Here the CDR3 DNA reads TGCAGTGCTAGAAGAGGGGCGTTAAGCTCTGGAAACACCATATATTTT. Its translation: CSARRGALSSGNTIYF.

The chain employs TRBV29-1 and TRBJ2-5, with D possibly TRBD2 on 6 matching bases. V lost 7 bases and J 4 bases, leaving 16 bases between the germline ends. The CDR3 is 13 amino acids. Germline CDR1 and CDR2: SQVTM and ANQGSEA. CDR3 DNA: TGCAGCGCCCCCCCCAGGAGGGGAGAGACCCAGTACTTC. It yields the protein CSAPPRRGETQYF.

V is TRBV14 and J is TRBJ2-5, with a tentative D call TRBD1 (6 bases). CDR3 length: 13 residues. Between the trimmed V and J ends, which lost 6 bases and 3 bases, there was a span of 11 bases. Germline lookup yields CDR1 SGHDN and CDR2 FVKESK. The CDR3 DNA is TGTGCCAGCAGTCGGACAGCCAAAGAGACCCAGTACTTC. It yields the protein CASSRTAKETQYF. The full variable domain, its missing parts supplied by reference TRBV14 and TRBJ2-5, is EAGVTQFPSHSVIEKGQTVTLRCDPISGHDNLYWYRRVMGKEIKFLLHFVKESKQDESGMPNNRFLAERTGGTYSTLKVQPAELEDSGVYFCASSRTAKETQYFGPGTRLLVL.

This rearrangement joins TRBV29-1 to TRBJ1-1; D possibly corresponds to TRBD1 (6 bases). CDR3 length: 12 amino acids. The V gene lost 5 bases and the J gene lost 1 base, with 8 bases spanning the gap. Per germline, CDR1 SQVTM and CDR2 ANQGSEA. The chain's CDR3 is CSVQQGNTEAFF. For the CDR3, the DNA is TGCAGCGTTCAACAGGGGAACACTGAAGCTTTCTTT.

The genes are TRBV12-3 or TRBV12-4 and TRBJ2-7; D not resolved. The CDR3 totals 15 residues. The V end lost 1 base, the J end lost 5 bases, and 15 bases lay between the germline ends. The CDR3 nucleotides read TGTGCCAGCAGTTTAGATTTACGGGCGGTCCACGAGCAGTACTTC. Protein sequence: CASSLDLRAVHEQYF.

The V gene is TRBV25-1, the J gene TRBJ1-2; the match to TRBD1 covers 10 bases. The germline V gene has CDR1 MGHDK and CDR2 SYGVNS. V gave up 5 bases and J gave up 6 bases; unmatched junction bases: 6. This CDR3 has 14 amino acids. The CDR3 reads CASSLTGGFDGYTF. CDR3 in DNA: TGTGCCAGCAGTTTGACAGGGGGCTTCGATGGCTACACCTTC.

A few counts support this clonotype. The J gene is TRBJ1-2, the V gene TRBV28; tentatively, D is TRBD1 (5 bases). The CDR3 covers 16 residues. The V and J ends lost 1 base and 4 bases respectively, with 16 bases between them. The germline CDR1 and CDR2 sequences are MDHEN and SYDVKM. The CDR3 bases are TGTGCCAGCAGTTTATTTCGGATGGGACGTTTCTATGGCTACACCTTC. This codes for CASSLFRMGRFYGYTF.

The chain is built from TRBV19 and TRBJ2-7; 11 bases line up with TRBD1. The CDR3 is 17 amino acids. V gave up 7 bases and J gave up 6 bases; unmatched junction bases: 17. Per germline, CDR1 LNHDA and CDR2 SQIVND (reference sequence). The DNA for the CDR3 is TGTGCCAGTACCCCCGGGACAGGGGGGGGAAGTGTCGTCGAGCAGTACTTC. Encoded protein: CASTPGTGGGSVVEQYF.

This rearrangement joins TRBV20-1 to TRBJ2-7; TRBD1 is a possible D gene (5 bases). Trimming removed 3 bases at V and 3 bases at J, with 21 bases between. In germline, CDR1 is DFQATT, CDR2 SNEGSKA (reference sequence). The CDR3 totals 16 residues. CDR3 protein: CSASIQNRSPSYEQYF. The CDR3 DNA reads as TGCAGTGCTAGCATTCAAAACAGGTCTCCTAGCTACGAGCAGTACTTC.

On this clonotype itself: A read error is likely, as this CDR3 ends without the conserved phenylalanine or tryptophan. Because the CDR3's place on the DNA is in doubt, the DNA is left out and the CDR3 is given as listed by TCRdb. The CDR3 here is CASSRSTGNKTI. The chain uses TRBV6-2 or TRBV6-3 and TRBJ1-4; whether TRBD1, the table's D call, matches the DNA was not checked. The germline V gene has CDR1 MNHEY and CDR2 SVGEGT. The CDR3 region is 12 residues in length, termini included.